Following are 23 T cell receptor beta chains from one sample sequenced in a study of T cells in Graves' hyperthyroidism and ophthalmopathy. The investigators amplified TCR beta CDR3 regions from RNA transcripts. First-round RT-PCR of the TCR CDR3 relied on the HTBI primer set. MiXCR, run by TCRdb on the multiplex PCR reads, gives a single entry per CDR3 protein. The sample shows about 640,000 distinct CDR3 sequences, under 25% of them seen only once. The material sequenced was blood. The receptors were sampled from a man aged 30-40 years with Graves' ophthalmopathy.

As to this clonotype: At one end the junction does not follow the germline gene, possibly because of a read error. The chain employs TRBV11-2 and TRBJ2-7; 10 nucleotides match TRBD2. The CDR3 is 14 amino acids. Germline CDR1 reads SGHAT; CDR2 reads FQNNGV. As DNA, the CDR3 is TGTGCCTGCAGCTTCACTAGCGGGGTCTACGAGCAGTACTTC. Encoded protein: CACSFTSGVYEQYF.

The rearrangement uses TRBV28 and TRBJ2-7; 9 bases are a match to TRBD1. The CDR3 length is 16 residues. J gave up 3 bases and V 4 bases, and 10 bases lay outside the gene matches. Germline values: CDR1 MDHEN, CDR2 SYDVKM. The DNA for the CDR3 is TGTGCCAGCAGTTCGTCGGGACAGGGAGTGTTCTACGAGCAGTACTTC. It encodes CASSSSGQGVFYEQYF.

This chain joins TRBV2 and TRBJ1-1; 8 bases align to TRBD1. J lost 1 base, V lost 8 bases, and 3 bases had no gene match. The CDR3 sequence is 13 residues long. Germline loops: CDR1 SNHLY, CDR2 FYNNEI. The CDR3 DNA is TGTGCCAGCCCAGGGGGCCCGAACACTGAAGCTTTCTTT. Translation gives CASPGGPNTEAFF.

This clonotype has at least ten counts. The chain uses TRBV5-1 and TRBJ2-7; 7 nucleotides align to TRBD1. Trimming removed 4 bases from V and 2 bases from J; junction bases left unmatched: 3. This CDR3 has 13 residues. Looked up from germline, CDR1 is SGHRS and CDR2 is YFSETQ. The CDR3 DNA sequence: TGCGCCAGCAGCCAGGGACAGCCCTACGAGCAGTACTTC. It yields the protein CASSQGQPYEQYF.

There are a few counts of this clonotype. The V and J genes are TRBV7-9 and TRBJ1-3, with 7 bases lining up with TRBD1. The CDR3 consists of 16 residues. Trimming took 0 bases from V and 4 from J; bases not matched to a gene: 6. In germline, CDR1 is SEHNR, CDR2 FQNEAQ (reference sequence). The DNA for the CDR3 is TGTGCCAGCAGCTTAGCGCAACAGGGGAGCGGAAACACCATATATTTT. It translates to CASSLAQQGSGNTIYF.

The CDR3 DNA is TGTGCCAGCAGTTACCTAGCGGGAATGCGGAATGAGCAGTTCTTC. This translates into CASSYLAGMRNEQFF. V usage is TRBV11-1 and J usage is TRBJ2-1, with 9 nucleotides matching TRBD2. CDR3 length: 15 amino acids. V shed 6 bases, J shed 7 bases, and the junction held 10 bases outside the gene matches. Germline V CDR1 and CDR2: SGHAT, FQDESV (reference sequence).

This clonotype came up many times. The V and J genes are TRBV3-1 and TRBJ2-1; D unresolved. Germline V CDR1 and CDR2: LGHDT, YNNKEL (reference sequence). CDR3 length equals 12 residues. Trimming stripped 4 bases from V and 7 bases from J, with 8 bases between. DNA for the CDR3: TGTGCCAGCAGCCCTGCCTCGAATGAGCAGTTCTTC. It yields the protein CASSPASNEQFF.

This clonotype was picked up a small number of times. The V and J genes are TRBV20-1 and TRBJ2-5; the D gene could be TRBD1 or TRBD2 (5 bases each). V shed 6 bases and J shed 6 bases, with 17 bases lying between them. Looked up from germline, CDR1 is DFQATT and CDR2 is SNEGSKA (reference sequence). The CDR3 is made up of 13 amino acids. The CDR3 coding sequence is TGCAGTGCCCACCCTGGGGGAGTGCAGACCCAGTACTTC. It yields the protein CSAHPGGVQTQYF.

This clonotype was seen a few times. J is TRBJ2-1 and V is TRBV7-8, with 7 bases identical to TRBD2. The CDR3 totals 18 residues. Trimming at V came to 0 bases and at J to 1 base, leaving 9 bases not matched to a gene. Germline-derived CDR1 and CDR2 are SGHVS and FQNEAQ. CDR3 residues: CASSLAILATRSYNEQFF. The CDR3 DNA reads TGTGCCAGCAGCTTAGCCATACTAGCGACTCGTTCCTACAATGAGCAGTTCTTC.

This clonotype was observed a handful of times. This rearrangement joins TRBV19 to TRBJ2-3; TRBD2 agrees at 8 bases. Trimming at V came to 1 base and at J to 4 bases, leaving 4 bases not matched to a gene. CDR3 length equals 15 residues. Germline CDR1 and CDR2: LNHDA and SQIVND (reference sequence). CDR3 sequence reads: CASSIGSGKADTQYF. The CDR3 nucleotides read TGTGCCAGTAGTATAGGTAGCGGGAAGGCAGATACGCAGTATTTT.

This chain joins TRBV9 and TRBJ2-7; tentatively, D is TRBD2 (5 bases). Germline V lookup: CDR1 SGDLS, CDR2 YYNGEE. The CDR3 is made up of 15 amino acids. Trimming took off 4 bases at V and 0 bases at J, with 14 bases between the two ends. In DNA form, the CDR3 reads TGTGCCAGCAGCCCATGGACTGAGAGCTCCTACGAGCAGTACTTC. Translated: CASSPWTESSYEQYF.

This clonotype occurred a few times. This chain connects TRBV5-1 to TRBJ2-1; tentative D call: TRBD2 (5 bases). Per the germline V gene, CDR1 is SGHRS and CDR2 is YFSETQ. Trimming pared 5 bases from V and 9 bases from J, leaving 21 bases between. The CDR3 length is 15 residues. CDR3 in DNA: TGCGCCAGCAGTAAGGACGGACTCACGAGCGGTGAGCAGTTCTTC. Protein: CASSKDGLTSGEQFF.

V is TRBV7-2 and J is TRBJ1-4; D may be TRBD1 (5 bases). The ends were cut back, 2 bases at V and 3 bases at J, with 13 bases in the middle. This CDR3 comprises 16 residues. Looked up from germline, CDR1 is SGHTA and CDR2 is FQGNSA. CDR3 nucleotide sequence: TGTGCCAGCAGCTTATCGGCAGGGCGGGCTAATGAAAAACTGTTTTTT. Amino acid sequence: CASSLSAGRANEKLFF.

This clonotype was seen many times. The gene calls are TRBV11-2 and TRBJ1-1; D call uncertain. The CDR3 runs 16 residues. CDR1 and CDR2 (germline): SGHAT, FQNNGV. The ends were cut back, 2 bases at V and 4 bases at J, with 17 bases in the middle. CDR3 sequence: CASSLHSGVGTTEAFF. CDR3 DNA sequence: TGTGCCAGCAGCTTACACTCCGGGGTTGGAACCACTGAAGCTTTCTTT.

The chain links TRBV14 to TRBJ1-5, with 10 bases that match TRBD1. The CDR3 extends over 15 amino acids. Per the germline V gene, CDR1 is SGHDN and CDR2 is FVKESK. With V trimmed by 3 bases and J by 4 bases, 3 bases remained unmatched. The CDR3 DNA is TGTGCCAGCAGCCAGGGGACAGGGGAAAATCAGCCCCAGCATTTT. Protein sequence: CASSQGTGENQPQHF. Together with reference TRBV14 and TRBJ1-5, the CDR3 gives the full variable domain: EAGVTQFPSHSVIEKGQTVTLRCDPISGHDNLYWYRRVMGKEIKFLLHFVKESKQDESGMPNNRFLAERTGGTYSTLKVQPAELEDSGVYFCASSQGTGENQPQHFGDGTRLSIL.

This clonotype occurred a few times. This chain joins TRBV20-1 and TRBJ2-3, with 8 positions matching TRBD2. V dropped 5 bases and J dropped 1; count of bases not matched to a gene: 5. The germline V gene has CDR1 DFQATT and CDR2 SNEGSKA (reference sequence). CDR3 length: 14 residues. CDR3 DNA: TGCAGTGCTGATGAGACTAGCGGCACAGATACGCAGTATTTT. Protein product: CSADETSGTDTQYF.

This chain connects TRBV20-1 to TRBJ2-3, with D maybe TRBD1 (5 bases). V was shortened by 5 bases and J by 1 base, with 16 bases between the two germline ends. The germline V gene encodes CDR1 DFQATT and CDR2 SNEGSKA (reference sequence). This CDR3 spans 15 amino acids. CDR3: CSAFSPGKGTDTQYF. In DNA form, the CDR3 reads TGCAGTGCTTTTAGTCCAGGGAAAGGCACAGATACGCAGTATTTT.

The chain carries TRBV14 and TRBJ2-7, with TRBD1 matching 7 bases. The CDR3 contains 12 residues. Per the germline V gene, CDR1 is SGHDN and CDR2 is FVKESK. With 5 bases clipped from V and 6 bases from J, the junction kept 4 bases outside the gene matches. CDR3: CASSLTGIEQYF. DNA for the CDR3: TGTGCCAGCAGCTTGACAGGGATCGAGCAGTACTTC.

The chain employs TRBV28 and TRBJ2-7; D may be TRBD1 (6 bases). This CDR3 is 13 amino acids long. The V and J ends lost 5 bases and 5 bases respectively, with 13 bases between them. The V gene's germline CDR1 is MDHEN and CDR2 SYDVKM. The CDR3 region has the DNA TGTGCCAGCAGTCTCCAACAGGGCAACGAGCAGTACTTC. Its translation is CASSLQQGNEQYF.

The genes are TRBV9 and TRBJ2-5, with 7 bases fitting TRBD2. Germline V lookup: CDR1 SGDLS, CDR2 YYNGEE. This CDR3 has 15 residues. J lost 1 base, V lost 3 bases, and 6 bases had no gene match. CDR3 protein: CASSETTSVQETQYF. The CDR3 bases are TGTGCCAGCAGCGAAACAACTAGCGTCCAAGAGACCCAGTACTTC.

This clonotype has only one observation. The chain couples TRBV6-4 to TRBJ2-1, with TRBD2 matching over 11 bases. The CDR3 runs 15 residues. J was trimmed by 5 bases and V by 7 bases; bases with no gene match: 7. Germline assignment: CDR1 MRHNA and CDR2 SNTAGT. This CDR3 reads CASTTGLAGNNEQFF. Written as DNA, the CDR3 is TGTGCCAGCACCACCGGACTAGCGGGTAACAATGAGCAGTTCTTC.

The chain uses TRBV7-2 and TRBJ2-2, with a possible D match to TRBD2 (7 bases). The CDR3 sequence is 16 residues long. Germline CDR1 is SGHTA and CDR2 is FQGNSA. V dropped 1 base and J dropped 4 bases, with 13 bases sitting between them. CDR3 residues: CASSLGGREITGELFF. The DNA for the CDR3 is TGTGCCAGCAGCTTAGGGGGGCGGGAGATCACCGGGGAGCTGTTTTTT. The variable domain in full, with the rest retrieved from reference TRBV7-2 and TRBJ2-2, is GAGVSQSPSNKVTEKGKDVELRCDPISGHTALYWYRQSLGQGLEFLIYFQGNSAPDKSGLPSDRFSAERTGGSVSTLTIQRTQQEDSAVYLCASSLGGREITGELFFGEGSRLTVL.

This clonotype occurred many times. The chain employs TRBV6-1 and TRBJ1-1; D unclear. The CDR3 runs to 15 residues. The V and J ends lost 5 bases and 0 bases respectively, with 13 bases between them. Germline CDR1 MNHNS, CDR2 SASEGT. CDR3 loop: CASSWTIRMNTEAFF. Written as DNA, the CDR3 is TGTGCCAGCAGTTGGACCATACGGATGAACACTGAAGCTTTCTTT.